This T cell receptor (beta chain) was recorded in a study of cytomegalovirus exposure and HLA in healthy donors. V was shortened by 8 bases and J by 2 bases, with 10 bases between the two germline ends. Germline V lookup: CDR1 SGDLS, CDR2 YYNGEE. CDR3 length: 13 amino acids. This clone was picked up one time. The PCR contained 60 Vbeta and 13 Jbeta primers. Profiled with immunoSEQ multiplex PCR; TCRdb holds only in-frame clones, not every one. The repertoire consists of roughly 230,000 clones, with about 90% occurring once and the leading ten covering about 1.7%. This TCR derives from a girl aged 2-10 years in good health and CMV-seronegative. This chain links TRBV9 with TRBJ2-2; maybe TRBD2 (5 bases). Sequencing was performed on PBMCs. Here the CDR3 DNA reads TGTGCCAGTAGGGAGACCAACACCGGGGAGCTGTTTTTT. As protein: CASRETNTGELFF.